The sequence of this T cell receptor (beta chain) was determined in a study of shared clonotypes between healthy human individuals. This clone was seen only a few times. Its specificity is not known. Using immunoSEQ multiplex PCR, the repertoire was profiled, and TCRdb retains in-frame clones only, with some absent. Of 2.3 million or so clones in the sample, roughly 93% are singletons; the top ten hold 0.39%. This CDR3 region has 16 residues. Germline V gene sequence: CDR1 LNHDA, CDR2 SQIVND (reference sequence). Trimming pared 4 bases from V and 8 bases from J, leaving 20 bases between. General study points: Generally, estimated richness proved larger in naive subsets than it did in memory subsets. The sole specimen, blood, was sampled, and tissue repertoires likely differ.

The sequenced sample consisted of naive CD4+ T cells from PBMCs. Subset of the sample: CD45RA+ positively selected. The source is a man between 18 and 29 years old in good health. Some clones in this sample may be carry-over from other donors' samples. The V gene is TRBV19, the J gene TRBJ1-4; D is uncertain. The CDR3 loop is CASSTLPTDSREKLFF. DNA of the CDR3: TGTGCCAGTAGTACCCTCCCGACCGACTCAAGGGAAAAACTGTTTTTT.